The following is a T cell receptor (beta chain) sequence with its context. The input for sorted-subset replicate PCRs was approximately 200 ng DNA, 25,000 to 30,000 T cell genomes. Study processing details: From ImmunoSEQ came sequences covering only the junction and carrying no quality scores, so filtering differed. The table came from immunoSEQ multiplex PCR; TCRdb's copy has only in-frame clones and leaves some out. The V and J calls and clone size are taken from that table; D and trimming were inferred from the DNA. Found here are under 200,000 clones, 90% to 95% of them singletons; the top ten hold 0.065% to 0.07%. This sample is part of a study of shared clonotypes between healthy human individuals. CDR3 length equals 19 residues. Trimming stripped 0 bases from V and 1 base from J, with 18 bases between. Germline CDR1 ENHRY, CDR2 SYGVKD.

Sequencing used naive CD4+ T cells sorted from blood. Subset indicated: CD45RA+ positively selected. The chain joins TRBV10-3 to TRBJ2-2; D possibly corresponds to TRBD2 (6 bases). This receptor was identified in a woman in her twenties or thirties in good health. CDR3 nucleotides: TGTGCCATCAGTGAGTCAAAGGGAAAAGTCGGGAGGAACACCGGGGAGCTGTTTTTT. Its protein is CAISESKGKVGRNTGELFF.